A selection of T cell receptor beta chains follows, all from one sample in a study of shared clonotypes between healthy human individuals. The assay was immunoSEQ multiplex PCR, and TCRdb's table has in-frame clones only and misses some. The repertoire includes roughly 2.2 million clones, around 92% of them detected once, and more than 0.35% sits in the top ten. Source material: naive CD4+ T cells from PBMCs. These TCRs come from a man between 18 and 35 years old in good health. Some clones in this sample may be carry-over from other donors' samples. The CDR3 runs from the conserved cysteine through the conserved F or W. A D gene is named only where the DNA matches it firmly. Rows give clone size only sometimes, using once, few, many, or a class for an expanded clone.

>.|TRBJ2-7|.|TRBV5-8
TGTGCCACCCCGACGCACCCCTCAACCTCCTACGAGCAGTACTTC
CATPTHPSTSYEQYF
>.|TRBJ2-1|.|TRBV5-6
TGTGCCAGCAGCTTGGCCTCTAGCGCGTTCTACAATGAGCAGTTCTTC
CASSLASSAFYNEQFF
>.|TRBJ2-3|.|TRBV5-4
TGTGCCAGCAGCTTGATCAAGGGCTCAGATACGCAGTATTTT
CASSLIKGSDTQYF
>.|TRBJ2-7|TRBD2|TRBV19
TGTGCCAGTAGACTAGCGGGAGGCTACGAGCAGTACTTC
CASRLAGGYEQYF
>.|TRBJ2-1|TRBD1|TRBV6-6
TGTGCCAGCAGTTACAGGACAGGGGGCAATGAGCAGTTCTTC
CASSYRTGGNEQFF
>.|TRBJ1-2|TRBD1|TRBV28
TGTGCCAGCAGTTCGTGGACAGGGGGTAACTATGGCTACACCTTC
CASSSWTGGNYGYTF
>.|TRBJ1-1|.|TRBV19
TGTGCCAGTAGACCCTCTTCCCGATCCAAGGGGGGCAGCACTGAAGCTTTCTTT
CASRPSSRSKGGSTEAFF
>.|TRBJ2-1|.|TRBV5-1
TGCGCCAGCAGCCCTCTAGCAAATGAGCAGTTCTTC
CASSPLANEQFF
>.|TRBJ2-5|TRBD1|TRBV5-6
TGTGCCAGCAGCGAGGGACAGCCAGGGGAGACCCAGTACTTC
CASSEGQPGETQYF
>.|TRBJ2-2|.|TRBV11-2
TGTGCCAGCAGCCCGACGGCCCGGATCGGGGAGCTGTTTTTT
CASSPTARIGELFF
>.|TRBJ2-6|.|TRBV5-1
TGCGCCAGCAGCTTGGAGTCTGGGGCCAACGTCCTGACTTTC
CASSLESGANVLTF
>.|TRBJ1-1|TRBD1|TRBV6-5
TGTGCCAGCAGTTCCCGACAGGGGAACACTGAAGCTTTCTTT
CASSSRQGNTEAFF
>once|TRBJ2-7|TRBD1|TRBV4-1
TGCGCCAGCAGCCAAGGATCAGGGGGAAGCTCCTACGAGCAGTACTTC
CASSQGSGGSSYEQYF
>.|TRBJ2-2|.|TRBV7-9
TGTGCCAGCAGCCGGAACACTAGTGGACGCGGGGAGCTGTTTTTT
CASSRNTSGRGELFF
>.|TRBJ2-7|.|TRBV13
TGTGCCAGCAGCACAGGGCCTAGATTCGCCTACGAGCAGTACTTC
CASSTGPRFAYEQYF
>.|TRBJ1-1|.|TRBV15
TGTGCCACCAGCAGAGATCTTTCAGTGCAGGCTTTCTTT
CATSRDLSVQAFF
>.|TRBJ2-5|.|TRBV5-4
TGTGCCAGCAGCTCACAAAGGGAGACCCAGTACTTC
CASSSQRETQYF
>.|TRBJ1-4|.|TRBV5-1
TGCGCCAGCAGCTACCAGGGAAGGGATGAAAAACTGTTTTTT
CASSYQGRDEKLFF
>.|TRBJ2-2|.|TRBV28
TGTGCCAGCAGTTTTTGGGTTTCCACCGGGGAGCTGTTTTTT
CASSFWVSTGELFF
>.|TRBJ1-5|TRBD1|TRBV5-1
TGCGCCAGCAGCTTGGGGGGGACAGCCCTTAATCAGCCCCAGCATTTT
CASSLGGTALNQPQHF
>.|TRBJ2-6|.|TRBV28
TGTGCCAGCAGTCCCAGGGGTTACTCTGGGGCCAACGTCCTGACTTTC
CASSPRGYSGANVLTF
>.|TRBJ1-1|.|TRBV7-9
TGTGCCAGCAGCCGGAACACTGAAGCTTTCTTT
CASSRNTEAFF
>once|TRBJ2-5|TRBD2|TRBV10-1
TGCGCCAGCAGTGAATCCGGGGGGAAAGAGACCCAGTACTTC
CASSESGGKETQYF
>.|TRBJ2-3|TRBD2|TRBV5-1
TGCGCCAGTGGGACTACTAGCACAGATACGCAGTATTTT
CASGTTSTDTQYF
>.|TRBJ2-7|.|TRBV5-4
TGTGCCAGCAGCTCCCCAGTAGCGGAAGTCTCCTACGAGCAGTACTTC
CASSSPVAEVSYEQYF
>once|TRBJ2-4|TRBD1|TRBV7-8
TGTGCCAGCAGCTTGGACAGGGCCCAAAACATTCAGTACTTC
CASSLDRAQNIQYF
>.|TRBJ2-1|.|TRBV18
TGTGCCAGCTTAACAGGCTTACAAGATGAGCAGTTCTTC
CASLTGLQDEQFF
>once|TRBJ2-7|.|TRBV5-4
TGTGCCAGCAGCACCCCCCTCGAGCAGTACTTC
CASSTPLEQYF
>.|TRBJ2-1|TRBD1|TRBV19
TGTGCCAGTAGTACGTTTACAGGGGACAATGAGCAGTTCTTC
CASSTFTGDNEQFF
>.|TRBJ2-6|TRBD1|TRBV7-2
TGTGCCAGCAGCACCCGGGACAGGTTCTCTGGGGCCAACGTCCTGACTTTC
CASSTRDRFSGANVLTF
>.|TRBJ2-5|TRBD1|TRBV15
TGTGCCACCAGCAGAGGGGACAGGGGGCGAAAAAGCGGGAGTCGAGAGACCCAGTACTTC
CATSRGDRGRKSGSRETQYF
>.|TRBJ2-5|.|TRBV5-4
TGTGCCAGCAGCATAAGGACAATCCAAGAGACCCAGTACTTC
CASSIRTIQETQYF
>.|TRBJ2-2|.|TRBV5-1
TGCGCCAGCAGCATTGGGACACCTAACACCGGGGAGCTGTTTTTT
CASSIGTPNTGELFF
>.|TRBJ2-1|.|TRBV18
TGTGCCAGCTCACCCCCGGGACTGGAGCAGTTCTTC
CASSPPGLEQFF
>few|TRBJ1-1|.|TRBV7-9
TGTGCCAGCAGCTTAGCGCGGAGAAACACTGAAGCTTTCTTT
CASSLARRNTEAFF
>.|TRBJ2-5|TRBD1|TRBV5-6
TGTGCCAGCAGCTTCCTACCGACAGGGCCAGAGACCCAGTACTTC
CASSFLPTGPETQYF
>.|TRBJ1-2|.|TRBV20-1
TGCAGTGTCTCTATCAACTATGGCTACACCTTC
CSVSINYGYTF
>.|TRBJ2-3|.|TRBV5-1
TGCGCCAGCAGCTTGACGTTAGCCTCCACAGATACGCAGTATTTT
CASSLTLASTDTQYF
>.|TRBJ1-6|TRBD1|TRBV28
TGTGCCAGCAGTACCTGGACAGGGGCCCTATCCAATTCACCCCTCCACTTT
CASSTWTGALSNSPLHF
>.|TRBJ1-5|.|TRBV5-1
TGCGCCAGCAGCTTGGGAGGGGGAAATCAGCCCCAGCATTTT
CASSLGGGNQPQHF
>.|TRBJ2-7|TRBD2|TRBV5-6
TGTGCCAGCAGCTTGGAGGGCGGGGGAAGCTCCTACGAGCAGTACTTC
CASSLEGGGSSYEQYF
>.|TRBJ1-2|.|TRBV5-1
TGCGCCAGCAGCTTGGGGGCAGGCCCAATGGATGGCTACACCTTC
CASSLGAGPMDGYTF
>once|TRBJ2-7|TRBD1|TRBV19
TGTGCCAGTAGCCGGGGACAGGGCTTATCCTACGAGCAGTACTTC
CASSRGQGLSYEQYF
>.|TRBJ2-2|.|TRBV5-6
TGTGCCAGCAGCTGGGACCCAACAACCGGGGAGCTGTTTTTT
CASSWDPTTGELFF
>.|TRBJ2-6|.|TRBV11-2
TGTGCCAGCAGCTTACCCCTCGGCCCTCTCTCTGGGGCCAACGTCCTGACTTTC
CASSLPLGPLSGANVLTF
>.|TRBJ2-7|TRBD1|TRBV18
TGTGCCAGCTCAGCCGGGACAGCTTCCTACGAGCAGTACTTC
CASSAGTASYEQYF
>.|TRBJ1-1|.|TRBV20-1
TGCAGTGCTAGTCGGCAGACTGAAGCTTTCTTT
CSASRQTEAFF
>.|TRBJ1-1|.|TRBV7-9
TGTGCCAGCAGCCCCCCGGCGAACACTGAAGCTTTCTTT
CASSPPANTEAFF
>.|TRBJ1-3|.|TRBV18
TGTGCCAGCTCACCCGGCAAGGGGTATTCTGGAAACACCATATATTTT
CASSPGKGYSGNTIYF
>.|TRBJ1-4|.|TRBV19
TGTGCCAGTAGTTGGTCAAGGGATTCTAATGAAAAACTGTTTTTT
CASSWSRDSNEKLFF
>.|TRBJ1-1|TRBD1|TRBV29-1
TGCAGCGTTGATAGGACAGGACAGAACACTGAAGCTTTCTTT
CSVDRTGQNTEAFF
>.|TRBJ2-4|.|TRBV2
TGTGCCAGCAGTGAAATCTCCCGGTTGGACATTCAGTACTTC
CASSEISRLDIQYF
>once|TRBJ1-2|.|TRBV5-4
TGTGCCAGCAGCTTGGATCAGGGGATAAGCTATGGCTACACCTTC
CASSLDQGISYGYTF
>.|TRBJ1-3|.|TRBV30
TGTGCCTACCTAAACAGCCTGAGGGGGTACTCTGGAAACACCATATATTTT
CAYLNSLRGYSGNTIYF